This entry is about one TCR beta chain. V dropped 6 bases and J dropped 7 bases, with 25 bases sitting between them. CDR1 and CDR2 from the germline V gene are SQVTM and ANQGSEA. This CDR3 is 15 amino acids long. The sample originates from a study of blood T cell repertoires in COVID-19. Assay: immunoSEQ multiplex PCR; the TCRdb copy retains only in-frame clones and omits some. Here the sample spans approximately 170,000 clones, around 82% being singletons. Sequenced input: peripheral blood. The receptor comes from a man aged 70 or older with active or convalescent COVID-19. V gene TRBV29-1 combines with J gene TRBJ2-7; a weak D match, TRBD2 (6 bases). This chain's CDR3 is CSVLEHRDSPWEQYF. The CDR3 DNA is TGCAGCGTCCTTGAGCACCGGGACTCACCCTGGGAGCAGTACTTC.